This TCR beta chain came from a study of long-term antiretroviral therapy in people with HIV. This was the immunoSEQ v3.0 assay at survey level. TCRdb keeps only in-frame clones here, not all; method: immunoSEQ multiplex PCR. The sample includes about 20,000 clones, about 92% of them seen just once. Regarding the study as a whole: Among HIV repertoires, CDR3 length ranges were narrower than those of controls. Transplant donor controls retained higher diversity, though diversity increased after ART.

With regard to this clone: Its antigen is undetermined.

Looked up from germline, CDR1 is MNHEY and CDR2 is SVGAGI. This CDR3 has 16 amino acids. Deletions cut 0 bases from V and 0 bases from J, with 11 bases between. Sequencing used unsorted PBMCs, obtained 4.4 years after starting antiretroviral therapy. The chain links TRBV6-5 to TRBJ1-2; no reliable D call. This TCR came from a woman in her fifties or sixties with HIV. The CDR3 loop is CASSYSSSGANYGYTF. The CDR3 region has the DNA TGTGCCAGCAGTTACTCTAGTTCCGGAGCTAACTATGGCTACACCTTC.